This TCR beta chain was recovered during a study of graft-versus-host responses after intestinal transplantation. Turning to the study itself: Among the recipients, all got anti-thymocyte globulin induction and then tacrolimus and steroids for around 3 years.

This clone was seen once. Its specificity is not known. The study's findings and limits: Peak circulating GvH clone levels tracked with early post-transplant HvG declines. Those patients showing graft-donor T cell macrochimerism displayed high graft-versus-host to host-versus-graft clonal ratios in allografts.

The protocol was immunoSEQ multiplex PCR, while the TCRdb copy is restricted to in-frame clones and leaves out a portion. The table shows about 86,000 clones, with 91% occurring only once. This sequence was found in a human donor who received an intestinal transplant. This material consisted of unstimulated CD8+ T cells sorted from spleen or lymph node cells, taken before intestinal transplant.

CDR3 nucleotides: TGTGCCAGCAGCTTAATCTCAGTTCTGTATTTT. It specifies CASSLISVLYF. The rearrangement uses TRBV7-2 and TRBJ2-3; D is undetermined. The V end was cut by 2 bases, the J end by 14 bases, with 11 bases between. This CDR3 is 11 amino acids long. Germline CDR1 and CDR2: SGHTA and FQGNSA.